The clone carrying this TCR beta chain has ten or more counts. Tregs were sorted as CD4+CD25+CD127-/low cells. There are 13 residues in the CDR3. The V gene lost 4 bases and the J gene lost 3 bases, with 7 bases spanning the gap. From the 5' RACE reads, TCRdb called clonotypes with MiXCR, one entry per CDR3 protein. The table has over 45,000 distinct CDR3 sequences, 26% seen once; the top ten hold approximately 2.2%. The J gene is TRBJ1-5, the V gene TRBV12-3 or TRBV12-4; D remains unclear. The sample taken for sequencing was tumor-infiltrating Tregs sorted from the breast tumor. The clonotype was recovered from a female donor with breast cancer. The CDR3 DNA reads TGTGCCAGCAGTTCGGCGGACAATCAGCCCCAGCATTTT. It specifies CASSSADNQPQHF.